The sequence of this TCR beta chain was determined in a study of T cells after posttransplantation cyclophosphamide. General study results and limits: Skin or GI-infiltrating T cells shared few TRB sequences with blood. Recipient CMV seropositivity and CMV reactivation strongly tracked TRB clonality.

Trimming left V 3 bases short and J 4 bases short, with 19 bases between. Germline CDR1 SGHRS, CDR2 YFSETQ. The CDR3 is 17 amino acids. This clone was counted only a few times. Its antigen is currently unknown. Cyclophosphamide on days +3 and +4 followed busulfan-fludarabine conditioning and a marrow graft. Assay: immunoSEQ multiplex PCR; the TCRdb copy retains only in-frame clones and omits some. The sample yields about 42,000 clones, around 90% seen once. This sequence originates from a male patient aged 55-69 years who received an allogeneic stem cell transplant from a related donor and was CMV-positive. Some T cells may arise from the graft donor. The gene calls are TRBV5-1 and TRBJ1-4; TRBD1 is a possible D gene (6 bases). The sample here was PBMCs, taken around 63 days after allogeneic stem cell transplant with posttransplant cyclophosphamide. The CDR3 sequence is CASSSGYRGANNEKLFF. The CDR3 nucleotides read TGCGCCAGCAGCTCCGGGTACCGGGGGGCGAATAATGAAAAACTGTTTTTT.